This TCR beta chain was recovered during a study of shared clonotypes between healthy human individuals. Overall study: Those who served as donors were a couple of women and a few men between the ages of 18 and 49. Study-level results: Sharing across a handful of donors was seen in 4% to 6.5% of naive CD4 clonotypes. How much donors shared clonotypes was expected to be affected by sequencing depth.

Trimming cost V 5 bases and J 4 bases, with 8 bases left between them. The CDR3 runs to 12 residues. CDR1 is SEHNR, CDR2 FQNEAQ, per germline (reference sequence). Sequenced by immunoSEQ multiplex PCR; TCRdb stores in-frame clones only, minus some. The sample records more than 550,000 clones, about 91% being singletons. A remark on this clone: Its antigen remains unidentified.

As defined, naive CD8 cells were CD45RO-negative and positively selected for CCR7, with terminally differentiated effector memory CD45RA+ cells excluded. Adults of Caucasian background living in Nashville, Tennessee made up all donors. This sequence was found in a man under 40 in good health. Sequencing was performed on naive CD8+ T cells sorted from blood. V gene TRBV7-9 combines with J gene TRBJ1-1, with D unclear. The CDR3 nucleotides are TGTGCCAGCAGCCCGGTGTCCACTGAAGCTTTCTTT. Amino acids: CASSPVSTEAFF.